This record concerns one T cell receptor (beta chain) sequence. The target of this receptor is not known. Base qualities are missing; no much larger clone stands one base away. This record belongs to a study of cytomegalovirus exposure and HLA in healthy donors (dated by TCRdb to about 2017). The study in broad terms: According to a later analysis, one platform produced both the roughly 130 validation repertoires and the roughly 650 repertoires of the first cohort. High-throughput TCR immunosequencing, statistical association of individual TCRs with disease status, and machine learning were combined to predict cytomegalovirus infection status. Besides the first cohort of roughly 640 subjects, a separate validation cohort made up of 120 or so different subjects was used. The aim of the study was to test whether cataloging public T cell receptors could identify signatures of past pathogen exposure. The research as a whole found: A few of the identified cytomegalovirus-associated TCR beta chains were confirmed in vitro to be specific for cytomegalovirus antigens. Most TCR sequences were seen in very few donors, while some public TCRs were found in many individuals. In both the original and validation cohorts, the classifier was reported to diagnose cytomegalovirus status with high specificity and sensitivity. The authors suggested that the approach could potentially be extended to other disease states and immunological phenotypes. A later analysis found that TCRs clustered in the first cohort also tended to co-occur in the 100 to 150 validation repertoires, with 90% to 95% of cluster scores above 0. All 120 or so repertoires were used to score co-occurrence in the validation cohort in a later analysis, because that analysis had no HLA typing for the cohort. A total of some 180 TCR beta chains were listed by the study as associated with cytomegalovirus.

The donors were included in the validation cohort of 120 subjects, a group kept apart from the roughly 670-subject first cohort. Receptor amplification or capture employed the immunoSEQ multiplex PCR assay. Per the source publication's procedure: A statistical classification framework was built to diagnose cytomegalovirus status from the catalog of TCR beta chain sequences. Entries here come from immuneACCESS through TCRdb and include only in-frame sequences with V and J called. Some clones fail to appear in such tables; in the studies checked, an unresolved V gene covers under half of the shortfall, and the cause of the remainder is unknown. V and J calls plus clone size are reproduced from that table; the DNA served to infer D and trimming. In all, the sample holds about 63,000 clones, and around 89% of those were seen once. Jointly, the top ten make up around 1.3% of the sample. The clonotype originates from a woman under 30 in good health and CMV-seronegative. The sample comprised PBMCs.

The CDR3 has the sequence CASRDRGREQYF. The DNA is as follows: TGTGCCAGCAGGGACAGGGGCCGCGAGCAGTACTTC. Recombination joined TRBV6-5 with TRBJ2-7, with 9 bases in between that match TRBD1. V trim: 6 bases; J trim: 6 bases; unmatched bases: 3. Including the terminal cysteine and phenylalanine, the CDR3 comprises 12 residues. Solely the CDR3 DNA is kept, with 36 bases framed from the first base. From the germline V gene, CDR1 is MNHEY and CDR2 is SVGAGI.